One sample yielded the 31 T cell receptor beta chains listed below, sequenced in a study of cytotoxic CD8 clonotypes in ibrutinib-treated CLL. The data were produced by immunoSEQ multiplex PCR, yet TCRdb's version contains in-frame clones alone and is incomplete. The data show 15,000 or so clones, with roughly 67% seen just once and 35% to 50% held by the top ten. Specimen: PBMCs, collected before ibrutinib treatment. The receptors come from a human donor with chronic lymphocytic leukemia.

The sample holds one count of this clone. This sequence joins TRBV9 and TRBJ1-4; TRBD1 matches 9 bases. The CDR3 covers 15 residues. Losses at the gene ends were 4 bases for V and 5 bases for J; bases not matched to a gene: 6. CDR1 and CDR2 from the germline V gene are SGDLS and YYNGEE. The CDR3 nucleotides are TGTGCCAGCAGCCCTGAAACAGGGGGCAATGAAAAACTGTTTTTT. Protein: CASSPETGGNEKLFF.

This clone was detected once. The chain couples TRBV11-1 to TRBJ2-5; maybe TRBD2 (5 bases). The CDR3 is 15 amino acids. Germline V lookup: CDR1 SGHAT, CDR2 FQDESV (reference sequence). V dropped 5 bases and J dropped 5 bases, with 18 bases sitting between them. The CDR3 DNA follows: TGTGCCAGCAGCCGTGGTTGGCCTTCGGGGGAGACCCAGTACTTC. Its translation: CASSRGWPSGETQYF.

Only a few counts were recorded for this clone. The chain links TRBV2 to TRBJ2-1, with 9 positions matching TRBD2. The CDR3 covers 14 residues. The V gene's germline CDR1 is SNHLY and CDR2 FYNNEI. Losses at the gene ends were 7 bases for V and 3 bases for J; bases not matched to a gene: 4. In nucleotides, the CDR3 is TGTGCCAGCACGGTTAGCGGGGGCTACAATGAGCAGTTCTTC. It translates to CASTVSGGYNEQFF.

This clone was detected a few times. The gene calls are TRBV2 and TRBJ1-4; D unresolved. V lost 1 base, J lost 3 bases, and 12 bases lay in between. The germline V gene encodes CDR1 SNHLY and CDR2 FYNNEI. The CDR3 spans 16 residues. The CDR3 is CASSEVGPNPNEKLFF. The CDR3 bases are TGTGCCAGCAGTGAAGTCGGGCCTAACCCTAATGAAAAACTGTTTTTT.

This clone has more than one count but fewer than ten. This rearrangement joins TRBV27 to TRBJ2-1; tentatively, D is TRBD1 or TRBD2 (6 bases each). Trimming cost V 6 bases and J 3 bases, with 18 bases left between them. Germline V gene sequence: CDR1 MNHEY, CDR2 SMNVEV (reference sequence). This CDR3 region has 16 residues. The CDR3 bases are TGTGCCAGCAGCCCCACCATGGGGGGCATCTACAATGAGCAGTTCTTC. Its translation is CASSPTMGGIYNEQFF.

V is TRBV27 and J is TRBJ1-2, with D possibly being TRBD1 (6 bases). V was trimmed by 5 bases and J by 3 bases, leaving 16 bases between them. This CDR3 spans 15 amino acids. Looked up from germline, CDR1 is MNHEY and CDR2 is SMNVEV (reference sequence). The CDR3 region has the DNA TGTGCCAGCAGTCCGCACAGGGATTGGTACTATGGCTACACCTTC. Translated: CASSPHRDWYYGYTF.

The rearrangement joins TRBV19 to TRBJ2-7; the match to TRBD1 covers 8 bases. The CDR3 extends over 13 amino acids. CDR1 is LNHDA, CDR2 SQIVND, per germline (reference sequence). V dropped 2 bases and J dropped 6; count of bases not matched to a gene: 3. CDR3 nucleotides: TGTGCCAGTAGTATATCGACAGGGGCCGAGCAGTACTTC. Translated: CASSISTGAEQYF.

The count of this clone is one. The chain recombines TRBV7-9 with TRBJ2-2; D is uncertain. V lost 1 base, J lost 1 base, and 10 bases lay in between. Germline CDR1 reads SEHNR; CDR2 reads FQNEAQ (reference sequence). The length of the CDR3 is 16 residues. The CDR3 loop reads CASSLEALENTGELFF. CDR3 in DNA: TGTGCCAGCAGCTTAGAAGCGCTGGAGAACACCGGGGAGCTGTTTTTT.

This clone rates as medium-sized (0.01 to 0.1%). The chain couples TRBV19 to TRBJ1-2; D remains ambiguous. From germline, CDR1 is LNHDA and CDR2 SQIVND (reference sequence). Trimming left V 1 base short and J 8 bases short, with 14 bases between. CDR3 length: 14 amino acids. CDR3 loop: CASSIAPVPLGYTF. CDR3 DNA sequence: TGTGCCAGTAGTATAGCGCCAGTCCCGTTGGGCTACACCTTC.

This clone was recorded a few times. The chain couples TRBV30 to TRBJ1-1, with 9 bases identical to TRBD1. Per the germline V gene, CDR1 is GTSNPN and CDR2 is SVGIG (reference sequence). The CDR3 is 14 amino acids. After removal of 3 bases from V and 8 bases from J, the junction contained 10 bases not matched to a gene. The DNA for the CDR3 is TGTGCCTGGAGCGGCCCAGGGACAGGGAGCGAAGCTTTCTTT. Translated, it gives CAWSGPGTGSEAFF.

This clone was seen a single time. CDR3 sequence: CASSLETGGDSPLHF. For the CDR3, the DNA is TGTGCCAGCAGCTTGGAGACAGGGGGGGACTCACCCCTCCACTTT. V usage is TRBV5-4 and J usage is TRBJ1-6, with TRBD1 identical over 9 bases. Germline CDR1 SGHNT, CDR2 YYREEE (reference sequence). There are 15 residues in the CDR3. V shed 0 bases, J shed 10 bases, and the junction held 5 bases outside the gene matches.

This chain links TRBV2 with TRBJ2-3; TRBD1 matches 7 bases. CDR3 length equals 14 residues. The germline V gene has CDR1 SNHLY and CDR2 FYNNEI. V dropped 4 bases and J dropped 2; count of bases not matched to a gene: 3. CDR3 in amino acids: CASSGTGDTDTQYF. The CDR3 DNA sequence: TGTGCCAGCAGTGGGACAGGAGACACAGATACGCAGTATTTT.

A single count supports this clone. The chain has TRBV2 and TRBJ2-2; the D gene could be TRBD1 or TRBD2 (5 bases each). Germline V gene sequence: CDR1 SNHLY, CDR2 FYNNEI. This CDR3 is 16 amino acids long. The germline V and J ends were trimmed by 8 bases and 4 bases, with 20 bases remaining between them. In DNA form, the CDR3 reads TGTGCCAGCGACAGAGAGGGACCGGCAGGCACCGGGGAGCTGTTTTTT. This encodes CASDREGPAGTGELFF.

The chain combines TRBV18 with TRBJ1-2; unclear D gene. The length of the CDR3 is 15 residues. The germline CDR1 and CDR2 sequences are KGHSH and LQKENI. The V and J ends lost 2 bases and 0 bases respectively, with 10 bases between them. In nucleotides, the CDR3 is TGTGCCAGCTCACCATTGGGGAGAGCTAACTATGGCTACACCTTC. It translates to CASSPLGRANYGYTF.

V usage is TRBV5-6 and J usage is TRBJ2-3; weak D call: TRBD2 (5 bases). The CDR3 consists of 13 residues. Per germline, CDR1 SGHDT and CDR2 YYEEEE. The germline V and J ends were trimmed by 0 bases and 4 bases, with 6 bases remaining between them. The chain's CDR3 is CASSLGGPDTQYF. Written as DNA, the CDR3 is TGTGCCAGCAGCTTGGGAGGGCCAGATACGCAGTATTTT.

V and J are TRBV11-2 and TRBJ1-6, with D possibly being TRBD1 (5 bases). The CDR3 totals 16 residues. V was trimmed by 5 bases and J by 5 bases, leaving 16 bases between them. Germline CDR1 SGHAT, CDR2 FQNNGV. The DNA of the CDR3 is TGTGCCAGCAGCCCGAGTAAGGGGCTTGATAATTCACCCCTCCACTTT. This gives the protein CASSPSKGLDNSPLHF.

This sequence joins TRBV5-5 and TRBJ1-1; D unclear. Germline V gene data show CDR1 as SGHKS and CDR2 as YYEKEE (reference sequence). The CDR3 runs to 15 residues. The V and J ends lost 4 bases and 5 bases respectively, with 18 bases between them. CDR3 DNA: TGTGCCAGCAGCCCACTTAATACTCCACGGACTGAAGCTTTCTTT. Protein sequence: CASSPLNTPRTEAFF.

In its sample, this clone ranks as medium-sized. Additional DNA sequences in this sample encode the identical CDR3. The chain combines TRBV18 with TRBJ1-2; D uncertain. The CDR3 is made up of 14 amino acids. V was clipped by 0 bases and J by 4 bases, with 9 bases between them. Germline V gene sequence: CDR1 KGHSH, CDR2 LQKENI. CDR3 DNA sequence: TGTGCCAGCTCACCACCGCCAGGAACCTATGGCTACACCTTC. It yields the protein CASSPPPGTYGYTF.

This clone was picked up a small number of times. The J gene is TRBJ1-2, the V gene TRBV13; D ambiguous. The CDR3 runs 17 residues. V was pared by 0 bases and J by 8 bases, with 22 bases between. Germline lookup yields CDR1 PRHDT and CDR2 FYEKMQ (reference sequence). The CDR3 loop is CASSLGRQRGNIWGYTF. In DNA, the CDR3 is TGTGCCAGCAGCTTAGGCCGGCAACGAGGAAACATATGGGGCTACACCTTC.

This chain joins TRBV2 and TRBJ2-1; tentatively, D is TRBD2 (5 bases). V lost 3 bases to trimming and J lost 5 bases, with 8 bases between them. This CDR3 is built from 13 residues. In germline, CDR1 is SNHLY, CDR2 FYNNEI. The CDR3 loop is CASSDRGNNEQFF. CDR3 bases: TGTGCCAGCAGTGATCGGGGTAACAATGAGCAGTTCTTC.

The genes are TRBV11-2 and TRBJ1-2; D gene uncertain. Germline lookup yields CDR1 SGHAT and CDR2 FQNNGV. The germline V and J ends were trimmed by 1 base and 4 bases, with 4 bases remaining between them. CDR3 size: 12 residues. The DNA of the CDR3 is TGTGCCAGCAGCTTAGGGCGCTATGGCTACACCTTC. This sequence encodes CASSLGRYGYTF.

Here the CDR3 reads CASSESTDIQYF. The DNA of the CDR3 is TGCGCCAGCAGTGAGTCAACGGACATTCAGTACTTC. This chain uses TRBV10-2 with TRBJ2-4; no clear D gene. V lost 0 bases and J lost 8, with 5 bases in between. CDR1 and CDR2 (germline): WSHSY, SAAADI. CDR3 length: 12 residues.

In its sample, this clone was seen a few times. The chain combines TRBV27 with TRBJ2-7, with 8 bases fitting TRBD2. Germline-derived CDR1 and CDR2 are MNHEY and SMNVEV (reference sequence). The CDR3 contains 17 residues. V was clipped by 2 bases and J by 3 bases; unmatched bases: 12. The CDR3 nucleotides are TGTGCCAGCAGTTTAACACCACGGGGGGGGACCAACTACGAGCAGTACTTC. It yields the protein CASSLTPRGGTNYEQYF.

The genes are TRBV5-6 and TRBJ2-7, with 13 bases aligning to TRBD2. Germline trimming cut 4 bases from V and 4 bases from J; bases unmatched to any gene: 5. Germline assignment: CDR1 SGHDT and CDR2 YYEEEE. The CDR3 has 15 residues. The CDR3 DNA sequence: TGTGCCAGCAGCCCTGGACTAGCGGGGGATTACGAGCAGTACTTC. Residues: CASSPGLAGDYEQYF.

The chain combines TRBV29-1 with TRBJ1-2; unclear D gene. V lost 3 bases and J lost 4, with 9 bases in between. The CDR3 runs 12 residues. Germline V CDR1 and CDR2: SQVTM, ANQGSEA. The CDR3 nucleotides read TGCAGCGTTGACCGCCTCCGCTATGGCTACACCTTC. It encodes CSVDRLRYGYTF.

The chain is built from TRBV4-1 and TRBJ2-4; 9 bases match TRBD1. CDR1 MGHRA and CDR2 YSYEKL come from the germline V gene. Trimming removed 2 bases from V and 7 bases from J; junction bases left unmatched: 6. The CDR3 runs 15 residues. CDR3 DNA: TGCGCCAGCAGCCAAACGGGACAGGGAGGGAACATTCAGTACTTC. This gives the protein CASSQTGQGGNIQYF.

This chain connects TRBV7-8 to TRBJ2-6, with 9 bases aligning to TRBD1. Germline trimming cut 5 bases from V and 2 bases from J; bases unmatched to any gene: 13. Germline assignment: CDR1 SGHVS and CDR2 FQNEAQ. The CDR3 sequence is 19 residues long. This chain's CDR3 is CASSQDRGWPIAGANVLTF. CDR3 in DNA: TGTGCCAGCAGCCAGGACAGGGGTTGGCCTATAGCTGGGGCCAACGTCCTGACTTTC.

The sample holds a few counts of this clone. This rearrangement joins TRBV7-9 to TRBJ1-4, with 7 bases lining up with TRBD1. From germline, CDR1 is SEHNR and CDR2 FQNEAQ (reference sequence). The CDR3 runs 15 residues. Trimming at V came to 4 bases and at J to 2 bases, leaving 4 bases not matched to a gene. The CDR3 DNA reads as TGTGCCAGCAGCTCCTCGACAGGGACTAATGAAAAACTGTTTTTT. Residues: CASSSSTGTNEKLFF. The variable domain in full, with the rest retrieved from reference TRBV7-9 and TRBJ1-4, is DTGVSQNPRHKITKRGQNVTFRCDPISEHNRLYWYRQTLGQGPEFLTYFQNEAQLEKSRLLSDRFSAERPKGSFSTLEIQRTEQGDSAMYLCASSSSTGTNEKLFFGSGTQLSVL.

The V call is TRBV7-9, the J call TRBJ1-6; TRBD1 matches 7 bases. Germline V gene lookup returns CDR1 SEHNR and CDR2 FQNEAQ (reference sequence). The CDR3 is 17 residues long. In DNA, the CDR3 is TGTGCTATCTTAGATGGGGGACAGAACTCCTATAATTCACCCCTCCACTTT. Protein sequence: CAILDGGQNSYNSPLHF. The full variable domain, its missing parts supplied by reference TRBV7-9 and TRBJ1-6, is DTGVSQNPRHKITKRGQNVTFRCDPISEHNRLYWYRQTLGQGPEFLTYFQNEAQLEKSRLLSDRFSAERPKGSFSTLEIQRTEQGDSAMYLCAILDGGQNSYNSPLHFGNGTRLTVT.

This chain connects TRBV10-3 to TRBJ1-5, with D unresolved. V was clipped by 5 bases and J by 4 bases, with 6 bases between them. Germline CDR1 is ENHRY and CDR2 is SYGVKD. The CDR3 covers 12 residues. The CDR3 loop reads CAISHSNQPQHF. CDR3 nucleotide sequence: TGTGCCATCAGTCACAGTAATCAGCCCCAGCATTTT.

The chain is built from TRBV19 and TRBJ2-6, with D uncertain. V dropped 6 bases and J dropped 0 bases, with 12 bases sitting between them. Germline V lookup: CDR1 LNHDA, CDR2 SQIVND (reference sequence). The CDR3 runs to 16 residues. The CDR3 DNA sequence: TGTGCCAGTAGCGGAGAACGGCTCTCTGGGGCCAACGTCCTGACTTTC. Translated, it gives CASSGERLSGANVLTF.